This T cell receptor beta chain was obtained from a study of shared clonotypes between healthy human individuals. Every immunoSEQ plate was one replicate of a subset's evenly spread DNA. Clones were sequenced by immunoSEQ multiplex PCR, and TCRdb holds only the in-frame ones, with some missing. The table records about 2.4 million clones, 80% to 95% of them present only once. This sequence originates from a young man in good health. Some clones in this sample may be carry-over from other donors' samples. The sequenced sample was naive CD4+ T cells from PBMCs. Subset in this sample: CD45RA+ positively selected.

The CDR3 protein is CASSLEARGSDTQYF. In DNA form, the CDR3 reads TGCGCCAGCAGCTTGGAAGCTAGAGGGTCAGATACGCAGTATTTT. V usage is TRBV5-1 and J usage is TRBJ2-3, with a weak D call TRBD2 (5 bases). Germline CDR1 and CDR2: SGHRS and YFSETQ. The CDR3 runs 15 residues. Between the trimmed V and J ends, which lost 0 bases and 4 bases, there was a span of 12 bases.